The rows below give T cell receptor beta chains drawn from one sample of a study of blood T cells in healthy people across ages. TCRdb ran MiXCR on the 5' RACE reads and lists one entry per CDR3 protein. The profile shows some 1,500,000 distinct CDR3 sequences, 42% of them singletons. The specimen sequenced was blood. These receptors came from a young woman in good health. The CDR3 runs from the conserved cysteine through the conserved F or W. D genes are given only for firm matches. Clone size is not always given. Where it is, it says once, few, many or a class for expanded clones.

CDR3	V	D	size	J
CASNQDKGQTYEQYF	TRBV4-1	TRBD1	-	-
CSVEAPGTGGTEAFF	TRBV29-1	TRBD1	-	TRBJ1-1
CASRERGASTDTQYF	TRBV6-2/TRBV6-3	TRBD2	-	TRBJ2-3
CASTRGSGGWYEQYF	TRBV12-3/TRBV12-4	TRBD2	-	TRBJ2-7
CASSLGTGFPNEQFF	TRBV14	TRBD1	-	TRBJ2-1
CASSQTGTGANYGYTF	TRBV14	TRBD1	-	TRBJ1-2
CASSVNPATGNSPLHF	TRBV9	-	-	TRBJ1-6
CSASFRQHTDTQYF	TRBV20-1	-	many	TRBJ2-3
CASSLHANTEAFF	TRBV27	-	few	TRBJ1-1
CASSNGNSQETQYF	TRBV27	-	once	TRBJ2-5
CASSHLSHNEQFF	TRBV4-1	-	-	TRBJ2-1
CASSRSPGPTYNEQFF	TRBV4-1	-	-	TRBJ2-1
CASSSGTGTSYEQYF	TRBV4-1	TRBD1	many	TRBJ2-7
CASSYGWDSLYGYTF	TRBV6-2/TRBV6-3	TRBD1	-	TRBJ1-2
CATSESGHYEQYF	TRBV15	-	few	TRBJ2-7
CASGLAGSARDTQYF	TRBV7-2	TRBD2	-	TRBJ2-3
CSVREGLLHEQYF	TRBV29-1	TRBD2	-	TRBJ2-7
CASSFHRRGGYTF	TRBV12-3/TRBV12-4	-	many	TRBJ1-2
CASRTRNTDTQYF	TRBV12-3/TRBV12-4	-	few	TRBJ2-3
CASSLSGVSSGYEQFF	TRBV27	-	-	TRBJ2-1
CASSQVAAALGGYTF	TRBV4-1	-	few	TRBJ1-2